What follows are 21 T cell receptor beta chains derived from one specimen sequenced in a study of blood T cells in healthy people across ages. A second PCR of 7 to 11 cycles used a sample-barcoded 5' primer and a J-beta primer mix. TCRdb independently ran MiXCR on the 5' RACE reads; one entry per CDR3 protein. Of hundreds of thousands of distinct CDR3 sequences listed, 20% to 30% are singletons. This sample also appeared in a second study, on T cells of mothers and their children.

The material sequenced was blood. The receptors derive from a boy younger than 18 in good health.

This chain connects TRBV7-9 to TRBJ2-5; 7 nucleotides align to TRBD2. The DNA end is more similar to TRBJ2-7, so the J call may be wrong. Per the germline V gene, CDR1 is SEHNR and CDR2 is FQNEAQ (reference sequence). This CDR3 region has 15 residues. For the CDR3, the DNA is TGTGCCAGCAGCTTACTAGCGGACGTTTTGGACGAGCAGTACTTC. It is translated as CASSLLADVLDEQYF.

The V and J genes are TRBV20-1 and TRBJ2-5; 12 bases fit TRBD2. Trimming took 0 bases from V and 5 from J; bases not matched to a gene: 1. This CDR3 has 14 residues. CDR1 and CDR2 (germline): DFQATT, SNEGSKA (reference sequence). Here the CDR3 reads CSAREGLAGETQYF. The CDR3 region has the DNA TGCAGTGCTAGAGAAGGACTAGCGGGGGAGACCCAGTACTTC.

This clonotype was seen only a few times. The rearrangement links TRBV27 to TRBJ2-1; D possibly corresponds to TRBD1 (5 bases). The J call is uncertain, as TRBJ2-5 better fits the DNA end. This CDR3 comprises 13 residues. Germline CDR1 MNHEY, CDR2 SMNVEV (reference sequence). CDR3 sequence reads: CASIEDTQETQYF. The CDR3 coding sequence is TGTGCCAGCATAGAGGACACTCAAGAGACCCAGTACTTC.

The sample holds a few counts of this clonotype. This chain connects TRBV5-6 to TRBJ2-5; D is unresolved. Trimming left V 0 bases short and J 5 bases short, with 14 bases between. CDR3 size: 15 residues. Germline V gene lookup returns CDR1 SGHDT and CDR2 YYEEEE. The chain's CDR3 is CASSLGLRAEETQYF. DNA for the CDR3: TGTGCCAGCAGCTTGGGTTTACGGGCAGAGGAGACCCAGTACTTC.

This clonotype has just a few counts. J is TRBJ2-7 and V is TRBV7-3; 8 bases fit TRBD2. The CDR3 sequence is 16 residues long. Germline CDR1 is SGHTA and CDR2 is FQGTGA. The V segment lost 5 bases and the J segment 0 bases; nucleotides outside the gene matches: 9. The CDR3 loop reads CASSPFGGGSSYEQYF. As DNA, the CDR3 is TGTGCCAGCAGCCCTTTCGGGGGGGGGAGCTCCTACGAGCAGTACTTC.

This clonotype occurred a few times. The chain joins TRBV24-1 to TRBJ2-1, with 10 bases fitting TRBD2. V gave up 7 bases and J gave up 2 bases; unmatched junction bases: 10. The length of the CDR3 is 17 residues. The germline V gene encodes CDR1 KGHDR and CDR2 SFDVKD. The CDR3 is CATSARSGGEPYNEQFF. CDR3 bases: TGTGCCACCAGCGCACGGAGCGGGGGGGAACCCTACAATGAGCAGTTCTTC.

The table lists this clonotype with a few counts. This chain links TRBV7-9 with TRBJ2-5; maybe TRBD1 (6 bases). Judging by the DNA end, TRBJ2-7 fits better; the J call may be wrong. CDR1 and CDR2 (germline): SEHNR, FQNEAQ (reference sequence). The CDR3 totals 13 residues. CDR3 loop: CASSPTGSDEQYF. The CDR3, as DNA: TGTGCCAGCAGCCCCACAGGGTCGGACGAGCAGTACTTC.

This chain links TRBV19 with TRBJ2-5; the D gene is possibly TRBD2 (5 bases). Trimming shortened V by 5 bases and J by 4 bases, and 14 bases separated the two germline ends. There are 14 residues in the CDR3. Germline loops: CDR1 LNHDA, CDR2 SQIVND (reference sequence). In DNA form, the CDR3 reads TGTGCCAGTAGTCTCGGGGTTTCAGGAGAGACCCAGTACTTC. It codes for CASSLGVSGETQYF.

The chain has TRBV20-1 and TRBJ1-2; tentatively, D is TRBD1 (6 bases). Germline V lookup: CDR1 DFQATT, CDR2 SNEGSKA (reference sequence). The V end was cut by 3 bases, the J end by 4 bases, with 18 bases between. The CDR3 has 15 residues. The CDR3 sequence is CSASREGEPGYGYTF. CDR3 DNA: TGCAGTGCTAGTAGGGAGGGGGAACCGGGCTATGGCTACACCTTC.

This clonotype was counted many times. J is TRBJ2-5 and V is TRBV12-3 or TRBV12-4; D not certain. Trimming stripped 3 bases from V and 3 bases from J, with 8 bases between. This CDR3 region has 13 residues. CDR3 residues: CASSFEGEETQYF. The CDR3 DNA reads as TGTGCCAGCAGTTTTGAAGGAGAAGAGACCCAGTACTTC.

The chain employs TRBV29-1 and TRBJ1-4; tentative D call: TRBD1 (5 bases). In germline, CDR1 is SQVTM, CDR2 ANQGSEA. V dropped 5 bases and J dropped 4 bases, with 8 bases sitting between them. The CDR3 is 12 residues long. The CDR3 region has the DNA TGCAGCGTTAGGAGGGGTAATGAAAAACTGTTTTTT. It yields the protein CSVRRGNEKLFF.

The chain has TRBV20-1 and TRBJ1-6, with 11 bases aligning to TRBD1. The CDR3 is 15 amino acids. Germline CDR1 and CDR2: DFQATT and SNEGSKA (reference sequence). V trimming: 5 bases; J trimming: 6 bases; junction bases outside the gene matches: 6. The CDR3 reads CSAPGTGGSNSPLHF. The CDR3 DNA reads TGCAGTGCTCCGGGGACAGGGGGGTCTAATTCACCCCTCCACTTT.

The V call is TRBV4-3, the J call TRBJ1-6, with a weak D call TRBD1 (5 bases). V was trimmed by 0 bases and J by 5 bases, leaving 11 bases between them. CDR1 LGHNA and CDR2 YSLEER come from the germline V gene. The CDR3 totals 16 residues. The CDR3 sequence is CASSQEAGLDNSPLHF. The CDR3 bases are TGCGCCAGCAGCCAAGAAGCAGGGTTAGATAATTCACCCCTCCACTTT.

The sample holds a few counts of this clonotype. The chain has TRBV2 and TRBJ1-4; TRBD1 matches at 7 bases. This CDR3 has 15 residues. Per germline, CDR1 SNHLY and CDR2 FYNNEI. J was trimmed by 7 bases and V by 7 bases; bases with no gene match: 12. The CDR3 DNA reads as TGTGCCAGCACCGGTCCTGGGACAGTCAGTGAAAAACTGTTTTTT. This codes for CASTGPGTVSEKLFF.

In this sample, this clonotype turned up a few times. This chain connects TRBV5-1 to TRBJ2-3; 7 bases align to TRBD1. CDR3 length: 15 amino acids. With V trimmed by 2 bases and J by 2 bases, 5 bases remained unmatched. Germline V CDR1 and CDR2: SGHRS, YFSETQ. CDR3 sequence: CASSLGGSYTDTQYF. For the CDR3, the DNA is TGCGCCAGCAGCTTAGGGGGCTCCTACACAGATACGCAGTATTTT.

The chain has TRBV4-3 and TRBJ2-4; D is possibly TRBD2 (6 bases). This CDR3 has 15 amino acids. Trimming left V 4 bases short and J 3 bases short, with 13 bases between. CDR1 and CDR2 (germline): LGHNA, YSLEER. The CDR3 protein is CASSPTEGIKNIQYF. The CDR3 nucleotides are TGCGCCAGCAGCCCCACGGAGGGGATCAAAAACATTCAGTACTTC.

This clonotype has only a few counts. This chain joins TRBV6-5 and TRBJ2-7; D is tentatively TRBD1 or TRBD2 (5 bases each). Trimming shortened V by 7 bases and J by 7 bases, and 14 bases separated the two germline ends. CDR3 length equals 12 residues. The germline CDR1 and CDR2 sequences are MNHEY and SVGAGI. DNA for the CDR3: TGTGCCAGCACGGGGCGCGACCTTGAGCAGTACTTC. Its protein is CASTGRDLEQYF.

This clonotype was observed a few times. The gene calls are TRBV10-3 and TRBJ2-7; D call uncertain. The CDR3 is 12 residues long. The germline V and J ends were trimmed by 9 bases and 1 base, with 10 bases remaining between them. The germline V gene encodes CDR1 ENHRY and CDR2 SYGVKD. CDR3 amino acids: CAIATLSYEQYF. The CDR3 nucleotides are TGTGCCATTGCGACACTTTCCTACGAGCAGTACTTC.

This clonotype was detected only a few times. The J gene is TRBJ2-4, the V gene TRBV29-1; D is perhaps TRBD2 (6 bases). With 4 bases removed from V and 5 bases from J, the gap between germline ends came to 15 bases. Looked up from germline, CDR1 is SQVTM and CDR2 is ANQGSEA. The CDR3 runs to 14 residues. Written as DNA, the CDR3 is TGCAGCGTTGGCGGGGTGGGGCACGAAAACATTCAGTACTTC. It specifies CSVGGVGHENIQYF.

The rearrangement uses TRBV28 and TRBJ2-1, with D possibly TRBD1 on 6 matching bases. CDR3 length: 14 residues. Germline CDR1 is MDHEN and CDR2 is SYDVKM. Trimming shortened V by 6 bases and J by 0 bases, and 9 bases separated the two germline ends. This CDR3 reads CASRQGSSYNEQFF. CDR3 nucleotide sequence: TGTGCCAGCAGGCAGGGGAGCTCCTACAATGAGCAGTTCTTC.

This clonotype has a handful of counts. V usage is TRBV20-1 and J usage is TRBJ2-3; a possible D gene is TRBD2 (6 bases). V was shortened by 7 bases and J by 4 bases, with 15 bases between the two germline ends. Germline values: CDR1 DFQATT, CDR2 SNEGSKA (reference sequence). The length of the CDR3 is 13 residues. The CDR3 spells CSGEPGLSDTQYF. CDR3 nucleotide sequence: TGCAGTGGCGAGCCGGGACTTTCAGATACGCAGTATTTT.